This T cell receptor (beta chain) originates from a study of T cell repertoires in cytomegalovirus infection. Study background: Carrying CMV and the relevant HLA type showed in public TCR beta signatures. General study findings and limits: There were carriers of CMV plus the relevant HLA, and cumulative public TCR beta family frequency identified them. CMV-specific TCR beta clonotypes restricted by HLA-C dominated the ex vivo response.

With regard to this clonotype: Its target is not known.

Each CDR3 protein gets one entry after TCRdb re-called the reads with MiXCR. The table records around 740,000 distinct CDR3 sequences, 35% to 45% of them present only once. Germline lookup yields CDR1 GTSNPN and CDR2 SVGIG (reference sequence). V was clipped by 2 bases and J by 6 bases, with 14 bases between them. The CDR3 is 15 amino acids. The material sequenced was PBMCs. This sequence was found in a human donor in good health (CMV status not recorded). Some clones in this sample may be carry-over from other donors' samples. This chain joins TRBV30 and TRBJ1-6, with no clear D. CDR3 residues: CAWSLAGTLNSPLHF. As DNA, the CDR3 is TGTGCCTGGAGTTTGGCGGGAACCCTTAATTCACCCCTCCACTTT.